This T cell receptor (beta chain) was captured in a study of T cells in Graves' hyperthyroidism and ophthalmopathy. General study findings and limits: In validation, the model predicted ophthalmopathy. These predictions came a median about 6.5 months before onset.

The CDR3 extends over 14 amino acids. Trimming shortened V by 0 bases and J by 0 bases, and 7 bases separated the two germline ends. Looked up from germline, CDR1 is GTSNPN and CDR2 is SVGIG (reference sequence). Diagnoses were made from clinical symptoms, serum measures (thyroxine and TRAb), thyroid ultrasound and orbital computed tomography. This clonotype occurred many times. Its target is not known. The TCR beta CDR3 regions underwent amplification using RNA transcripts as the source. Primed by the HTBI set, a first-round RT-PCR was run on the TCR CDR3. TCRdb used MiXCR to reprocess the multiplex PCR reads, holding one entry per CDR3 protein. The data hold over 500,000 distinct CDR3 sequences, with 13% to 15% observed a single time.

This TCR was recovered from a woman in her forties with Graves' hyperthyroidism. V usage is TRBV30 and J usage is TRBJ2-3; D is uncertain. Sequences were obtained from blood. In nucleotides, the CDR3 is TGTGCCTGGAGTGTGTGGAGTAGCACAGATACGCAGTATTTT. Translating gives CAWSVWSSTDTQYF.